The clone carrying this T cell receptor (beta chain) was seen a handful of times. The antigen is undetermined. These data belong to a study of T-cell reconstitution after alpha-beta-depleted transplantation in children. The CDR3 contains 14 residues. Germline lookup yields CDR1 ENHRY and CDR2 SYGVKD. Trimming removed 6 bases from V and 5 bases from J, with 15 bases in between. Study-level findings and limits: Several hundred rapidly expanded clones from non-depleted graft cells reportedly supplied alpha-beta T cells about two months post-transplant. The high TCRbeta diversity at day 60 in some patients came from surviving recipient T cells and thymic progenitors. Counts and diversity of T cells one year after transplant came mostly from newly produced T cells.

Unique molecular identifiers tagged the TCRbeta library. A single record per CDR3 protein comes from TCRdb applying MiXCR to the PCR reads. Here the sample spans around 440,000 distinct CDR3 sequences, around 15% being singletons. The chain is built from TRBV10-3 and TRBJ2-3; tentative D call: TRBD1 (6 bases). The TCR originated in a boy under two years old who had a stem cell transplant for Wiskott-Aldrich syndrome, so the T cells may come from the graft donor. Material: PBMCs, mostly from graft donor cells, obtained 360 days after TCRalphabeta/CD19-depleted stem cell transplant. The CDR3 here is CAISSYIGGDTQYF. As DNA, the CDR3 is TGTGCCATCAGCTCTTACATAGGGGGAGATACGCAGTATTTT.